Given below is one T cell receptor (beta chain) in context. Antigen unknown. 13 Jbeta primers and 60 Vbeta primers were used for the PCR. Method: immunoSEQ multiplex PCR; TCRdb's copy keeps in-frame clones and lacks some. The sample includes more than 95,000 clones, around 80% of them seen just once. V trimming: 0 bases; J trimming: 6 bases; junction bases outside the gene matches: 5. In germline, CDR1 is GTSNPN, CDR2 SVGIG (reference sequence). The CDR3 loop spans 14 amino acids. This entry comes from a study of cytomegalovirus exposure and HLA in healthy donors. Study conclusions and caveats: Testing in vitro showed a few CMV-associated chains specific for CMV antigens. What a later analysis showed was that several of the most significant clusters appeared linked to common viral pathogens. Overall, approximately 150 TCR beta chains were annotated as cytomegalovirus-associated. Prediction of most subjects' HLA-A and HLA-B alleles by TCR beta sequences was reportedly accurate.

The sequencing input was PBMCs. The receptor was isolated from a man between 25 and 39 years old in good health and CMV-seropositive. The J gene is TRBJ2-7, the V gene TRBV30, with 10 bases lining up with TRBD2. The CDR3 loop reads CAWSVWASGGEQYF. Here the CDR3 DNA reads TGTGCCTGGAGTGTATGGGCTAGCGGGGGCGAGCAGTACTTC.